The 14 T cell receptor beta chains presented below share a single source sample, sequenced in a study of cytomegalovirus exposure and HLA in healthy donors. Primers included in the PCR were 60 Vbeta and 13 Jbeta primers. Profiled with immunoSEQ multiplex PCR; TCRdb holds only in-frame clones, not every one. The sample has 160,000 or so clones; 79% are singletons. The sample taken for sequencing was PBMCs. Every receptor here comes from a man aged 40-49 years in good health and CMV-seronegative.

This chain joins TRBV11-3 and TRBJ2-1; TRBD2 agrees at 12 bases. The CDR3 consists of 16 residues. V trimming: 1 base; J trimming: 3 bases; junction bases outside the gene matches: 1. From germline, CDR1 is SGHNT and CDR2 YENEEA. The CDR3 loop is CASSLGGLAGYNEQFF. The CDR3 DNA is TGTGCCAGCAGCTTAGGGGGACTAGCGGGCTACAATGAGCAGTTCTTC.

In regard to this clone: One end of the junction varies from germline; a read error may be responsible. The same CDR3 also results from other DNA sequences found in this sample. This chain joins TRBV7-2 and TRBJ1-5, with D possibly being TRBD1 (6 bases). The CDR3 consists of 15 residues. Germline V gene lookup returns CDR1 SGHTA and CDR2 FQGNSA. The CDR3: CASSFGRQGNQPQHF. The DNA of the CDR3 is TGTGCCAGCAGCTTCGGTCGTCAGGGGAATCAGCCCCAGCACTTT.

As to this clone: This sample also contains other DNA sequences that code for the same CDR3. The V gene is TRBV27, the J gene TRBJ1-1; maybe TRBD1 (5 bases). Trimming removed 10 bases at V and 1 base at J, with 25 bases between. The CDR3 is made up of 17 amino acids. Germline CDR1 reads MNHEY; CDR2 reads SMNVEV (reference sequence). The CDR3 nucleotides are TGTGCCACCACAGCGCCTAGGGGTAAGGGGCGGAACACTGAAGCTTTCTTT. It encodes CATTAPRGKGRNTEAFF.

This rearrangement joins TRBV5-1 to TRBJ2-4, with D unresolved. The V end was cut by 2 bases, the J end by 0 bases, with 9 bases between. The CDR3 loop spans 15 amino acids. Germline V CDR1 and CDR2: SGHRS, YFSETQ. CDR3 in DNA: TGCGCCAGCAGCTTATATAGTGAAGCCAAAAACATTCAGTACTTC. This gives the protein CASSLYSEAKNIQYF.

This sequence joins TRBV4-1 and TRBJ2-7; D unclear. Germline CDR1 reads MGHRA; CDR2 reads YSYEKL. The ends were cut back, 1 base at V and 0 bases at J, with 7 bases in the middle. This CDR3 has 14 amino acids. The CDR3 nucleotides are TGCGCCAGCAGCCAAGGTCAGTACTCCTACGAGCAGTACTTC. It encodes CASSQGQYSYEQYF.

V usage is TRBV2 and J usage is TRBJ2-7, with 11 bases that match TRBD2. The V gene's germline CDR1 is SNHLY and CDR2 FYNNEI. Trimming removed 2 bases from V and 7 bases from J; junction bases left unmatched: 10. This CDR3 has 16 amino acids. The CDR3 DNA is TGTGCCAGCAGTGAACCTAGCGGGAGGCCCATGGGTGAGCAGTACTTC. It is translated as CASSEPSGRPMGEQYF. The whole variable domain, remainder taken from reference TRBV2 and TRBJ2-7, is EPEVTQTPSHQVTQMGQEVILRCVPISNHLYFYWYRQILGQKVEFLVSFYNNEISEKSEIFDDQFSVERPDGSNFTLKIRSTKLEDSAMYFCASSEPSGRPMGEQYFGPGTRLTVT.

The chain uses TRBV28 and TRBJ2-2; 7 positions agree with TRBD1. Per germline, CDR1 MDHEN and CDR2 SYDVKM. Germline trimming cut 5 bases from V and 5 bases from J; bases unmatched to any gene: 11. The CDR3 runs to 16 residues. CDR3 sequence reads: CASSRWDSASTGELFF. Written as DNA, the CDR3 is TGTGCCAGCAGTCGATGGGACAGTGCCTCAACCGGGGAGCTGTTTTTT.

This clone was picked up a small number of times. This chain uses TRBV19 with TRBJ2-7; D possibly corresponds to TRBD1 (6 bases). The germline CDR1 and CDR2 sequences are LNHDA and SQIVND (reference sequence). The CDR3 is made up of 14 amino acids. Trimming took 0 bases from V and 2 from J, leaving 8 bases between them. The DNA for the CDR3 is TGTGCCAGTAGTATAGAGTACAGGGCCTACGAGCAGTACTTC. This gives the protein CASSIEYRAYEQYF.

The chain has TRBV7-9 and TRBJ2-5; tentatively, D is TRBD1 (5 bases). The J call may not be correct, given that the DNA end is closer to TRBJ2-7. The CDR3 covers 13 residues. From germline, CDR1 is SEHNR and CDR2 FQNEAQ (reference sequence). The CDR3 DNA reads as TGTGCCAGCAGCTCAGACAGACCCTACGAGCAGTACTTC. Its translation is CASSSDRPYEQYF.

The chain joins TRBV19 to TRBJ2-7; D is perhaps TRBD1 (6 bases). Germline V CDR1 and CDR2: LNHDA, SQIVND (reference sequence). CDR3 length: 11 residues. Deletions cut 8 bases from V and 9 bases from J, with 14 bases between. As DNA, the CDR3 is TGTGCCAGTCGCGAAGGGACAAGGCAGTACTTC. This encodes CASREGTRQYF.

This chain connects TRBV9 to TRBJ2-3, with a possible D match to TRBD1 (8 bases). From germline, CDR1 is SGDLS and CDR2 YYNGEE. Trimming removed 3 bases from V and 0 bases from J, with 14 bases in between. The CDR3 sequence is 16 residues long. As DNA, the CDR3 is TGTGCCAGCAGCGCCAACAGGGGGGGGAGCACAGATACGCAGTATTTT. Translated: CASSANRGGSTDTQYF.

The J gene is TRBJ2-7, the V gene TRBV15, with D perhaps matching TRBD1 (5 bases). The ends were cut back, 0 bases at V and 5 bases at J, with 11 bases in the middle. Germline loops: CDR1 LNHNV, CDR2 YYDKDF (reference sequence). This CDR3 has 14 amino acids. CDR3 DNA: TGTGCCACCAGCAGAGAAAGGGGCGGCGACGAGCAGTACTTC. Protein sequence: CATSRERGGDEQYF.

This clone was seen only once. The V gene is TRBV2, the J gene TRBJ2-5, with D maybe TRBD1 (6 bases). V lost 4 bases to trimming and J lost 4 bases, with 10 bases between them. Germline CDR1 and CDR2: SNHLY and FYNNEI. The CDR3 contains 13 residues. The CDR3 loop reads CASSGDNRETQYF. DNA for the CDR3: TGTGCCAGCAGTGGGGACAACCGAGAGACCCAGTACTTC.

The chain recombines TRBV4-1 with TRBJ2-2; D not resolved. This CDR3 region has 16 residues. Germline V CDR1 and CDR2: MGHRA, YSYEKL. V lost 0 bases and J 0 bases, leaving 8 bases between the germline ends. The CDR3 reads CASSQDVPANTGELFF. The CDR3 DNA sequence: TGCGCCAGCAGCCAAGATGTACCAGCGAACACCGGGGAGCTGTTTTTT.